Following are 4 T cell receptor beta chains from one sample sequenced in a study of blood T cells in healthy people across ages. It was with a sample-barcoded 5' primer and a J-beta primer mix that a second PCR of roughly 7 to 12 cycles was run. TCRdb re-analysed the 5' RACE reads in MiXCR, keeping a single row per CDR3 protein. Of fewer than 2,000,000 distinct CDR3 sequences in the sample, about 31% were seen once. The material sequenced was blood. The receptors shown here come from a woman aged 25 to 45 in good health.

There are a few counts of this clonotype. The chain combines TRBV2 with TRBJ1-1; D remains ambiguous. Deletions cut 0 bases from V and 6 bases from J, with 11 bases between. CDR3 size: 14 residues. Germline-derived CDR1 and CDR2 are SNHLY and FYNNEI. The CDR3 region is CASSEALAPAEAFF. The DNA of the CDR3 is TGTGCCAGCAGTGAAGCCCTGGCCCCCGCTGAAGCTTTCTTT.

Written as DNA, the CDR3 is TGTGCCAGTAGTACATTCCGGGACCCGACCTACGAGCAGTACTTC. This translates into CASSTFRDPTYEQYF. The chain uses TRBV19 and TRBJ2-7; D is tentatively TRBD1 or TRBD2 (5 bases each). The CDR3 covers 15 residues. V lost 4 bases to trimming and J lost 2 bases, with 15 bases between them. Germline CDR1 reads LNHDA; CDR2 reads SQIVND (reference sequence).

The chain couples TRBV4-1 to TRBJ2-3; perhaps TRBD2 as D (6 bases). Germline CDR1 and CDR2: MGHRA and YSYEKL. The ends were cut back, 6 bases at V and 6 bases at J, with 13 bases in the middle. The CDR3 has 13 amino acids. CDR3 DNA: TGCGCCAGCAGACTCACCGCGGGGGATACGCAGTATTTT. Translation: CASRLTAGDTQYF.

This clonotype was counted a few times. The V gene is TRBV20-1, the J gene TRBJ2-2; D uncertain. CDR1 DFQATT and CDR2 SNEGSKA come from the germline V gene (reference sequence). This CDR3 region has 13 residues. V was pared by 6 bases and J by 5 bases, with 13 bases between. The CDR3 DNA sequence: TGCAGTGCCCAGGACCCCGGTACCGGGGAGCTGTTTTTT. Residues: CSAQDPGTGELFF.